The 14 T cell receptor beta chains in this list originate from one sample, sequenced in a study of T-cell reconstitution after alpha-beta-depleted transplantation in children. Library preparation (for TCRbeta) was performed with unique molecular identifiers. Using its own MiXCR run on the PCR reads, TCRdb lists one record per CDR3 protein. The repertoire holds a few hundred thousand distinct CDR3 sequences, around two fifths seen once, with under 35% in the top ten. Here the sequenced sample was PBMCs, taken before TCRalphabeta/CD19-depleted stem cell transplant. These TCRs come from a girl aged 2 to 10 with aplastic anemia, due to receive a stem cell transplant.

This clonotype showed up many times. V usage is TRBV29-1 and J usage is TRBJ1-2; D is unclear. V was cut by 6 bases and J by 0 bases, with 17 bases left in between. The CDR3 totals 15 residues. Looked up from germline, CDR1 is SQVTM and CDR2 is ANQGSEA. The CDR3 loop reads CSVDSLGGTNYGYTF. The CDR3 DNA reads TGCAGCGTGGATAGTTTGGGAGGTACTAACTATGGCTACACCTTC.

This clonotype was observed a few times. This chain connects TRBV7-2 to TRBJ2-2; TRBD2 might be the D (6 bases). The CDR3 contains 16 residues. Looked up from germline, CDR1 is SGHTA and CDR2 is FQGNSA. Trimming took 2 bases from V and 0 from J, leaving 10 bases between them. Here the CDR3 DNA reads TGTGCCAGCAGCTTAACGGGACTTCCGAACACCGGGGAGCTGTTTTTT. This translates into CASSLTGLPNTGELFF.

This sequence joins TRBV20-1 and TRBJ1-2, with D maybe TRBD1 (5 bases). With 1 base removed from V and 4 bases from J, the gap between germline ends came to 10 bases. There are 13 residues in the CDR3. CDR1 DFQATT and CDR2 SNEGSKA come from the germline V gene (reference sequence). The CDR3 sequence: CSARGRDAYGYTF. The CDR3 DNA is TGCAGTGCTAGAGGCAGGGACGCCTATGGCTACACCTTC.

The sample holds many counts of this clonotype. The chain carries TRBV6-1 and TRBJ1-1; TRBD1 aligns across 7 bases. The CDR3 length is 14 residues. Trimming took 4 bases from V and 1 from J; bases not matched to a gene: 3. CDR1 is MNHNS, CDR2 SASEGT, per germline. CDR3 nucleotides: TGTGCCAGCAGTGTGAACAGGGGGAACACTGAAGCTTTCTTT. Translation: CASSVNRGNTEAFF.

This clonotype was recorded at least ten times. This chain uses TRBV14 with TRBJ2-5; weak D call: TRBD1 (5 bases). In germline, CDR1 is SGHDN, CDR2 FVKESK. The CDR3 length is 12 residues. The V end was cut by 4 bases, the J end by 9 bases, with 12 bases between. The CDR3 DNA is TGTGCCAGCAGCCCGTCACAGACAGCCCAGTACTTC. It codes for CASSPSQTAQYF.

This chain connects TRBV4-1 to TRBJ2-7; D perhaps matches TRBD1 (5 bases). Trimming pared 3 bases from V and 5 bases from J, leaving 20 bases between. Germline V gives CDR1 MGHRA, CDR2 YSYEKL. This CDR3 spans 16 amino acids. The CDR3 DNA is TGCGCCAGCAGCCACGGATACAGGTTCAGAGAGAACGAGCAGTACTTC. It is translated as CASSHGYRFRENEQYF.

This chain connects TRBV30 to TRBJ2-7; TRBD2 might be the D (6 bases). CDR1 is GTSNPN and CDR2 is SVGIG in the germline V gene (reference sequence). V lost 4 bases to trimming and J lost 0 bases, with 13 bases between them. This CDR3 contains 14 residues. The CDR3 DNA reads as TGTGCCTGGAACCGGGACTGGAGCTCCTACGAGCAGTACTTC. Translated: CAWNRDWSSYEQYF.

The V and J genes are TRBV7-9 and TRBJ2-2; D gene uncertain. Germline V gives CDR1 SEHNR, CDR2 FQNEAQ (reference sequence). The CDR3 sequence is 15 residues long. The ends were cut back, 6 bases at V and 3 bases at J, with 14 bases in the middle. The CDR3 coding sequence is TGTGCCAGCAGTACAAGTCTACACGACACCGGGGAGCTGTTTTTT. This sequence encodes CASSTSLHDTGELFF.

V gene TRBV3-1 combines with J gene TRBJ2-5; no reliable D call. Trimming took 2 bases from V and 3 from J, leaving 10 bases between them. Per germline, CDR1 LGHDT and CDR2 YNNKEL (reference sequence). The CDR3 extends over 14 amino acids. This CDR3 reads CASSQLDFKETQYF. CDR3 in DNA: TGTGCCAGCAGCCAACTAGACTTTAAAGAGACCCAGTACTTC.

This clonotype occurred many times. The chain recombines TRBV10-3 with TRBJ2-5; TRBD2 matches 7 bases. V was clipped by 1 base and J by 5 bases; unmatched bases: 4. The CDR3 consists of 14 residues. Germline V gene lookup returns CDR1 ENHRY and CDR2 SYGVKD. Here the CDR3 DNA reads TGTGCCATCAGTGAGTGGGGGGGAGCGGAGACCCAGTACTTC. Protein sequence: CAISEWGGAETQYF.

This chain connects TRBV10-3 to TRBJ2-2; tentatively, D is TRBD1 or TRBD2 (5 bases each). The germline gives CDR1 ENHRY, CDR2 SYGVKD. The CDR3 covers 16 residues. The V end lost 10 bases, the J end lost 5 bases, and 23 bases lay between the germline ends. CDR3 DNA: TGTGCCACCGCAACCCCATCAGACTGGGGGACCGGGGAGCTGTTTTTT. Protein product: CATATPSDWGTGELFF.

This clonotype was seen repeatedly, ten times or more. This sequence joins TRBV20-1 and TRBJ2-1; 9 bases map to TRBD2. The CDR3 sequence is 15 residues long. V lost 0 bases, J lost 9 bases, and 9 bases stayed unmatched. From germline, CDR1 is DFQATT and CDR2 SNEGSKA (reference sequence). DNA of the CDR3: TGCAGTGCTAGAGATGATGGGACTAGCACCACTGAGCAGTTCTTC. It is translated as CSARDDGTSTTEQFF.

V gene TRBV5-6 combines with J gene TRBJ2-3, with 15 bases matching TRBD2. The CDR3 is made up of 20 amino acids. The V gene end was trimmed by 4 bases and the J gene end by 5 bases; junction bases not matched to a gene: 17. From germline, CDR1 is SGHDT and CDR2 YYEEEE. The CDR3 sequence is CASSRGTSGGYIAFLDTQYF. In DNA, the CDR3 is TGTGCCAGCAGCCGGGGGACTAGCGGGGGGTACATCGCATTCCTAGATACGCAGTATTTT.

The genes are TRBV20-1 and TRBJ1-1, with D perhaps TRBD1 (5 bases). CDR1 DFQATT and CDR2 SNEGSKA come from the germline V gene (reference sequence). Deletions cut 5 bases from V and 1 base from J, with 11 bases between. This CDR3 has 13 amino acids. The CDR3 DNA sequence: TGCAGTGCTTCTTCTGACAGGAACACTGAAGCTTTCTTT. This encodes CSASSDRNTEAFF.